This is a list of T cell receptor beta chains from one sample in a study of blood T cells in healthy people across ages. In TCRdb, the 5' RACE reads were re-called with MiXCR into one record per CDR3 protein. This table has 1.2 million to 1.5 million distinct CDR3 sequences, roughly 60% appearing once. Sequenced material: blood. The origin of the receptors is a man aged 18 to 30 in good health. CDR3s include the opening cysteine and the closing phenylalanine or tryptophan. Fields, in order: clone size, V gene, D gene, J gene, CDR3 DNA, CDR3 protein. D genes are given only for firm matches. Only some rows state a clone size, as once, few, many or a class for expanded clones.

clone_size: .
v_call: TRBV6-2/TRBV6-3
d_call: .
j_call: TRBJ1-1
cdr3_nt: TGTGCCAGCAGTTTGGGGATGTCGGCTGAAGCTTTCTTT
cdr3_aa: CASSLGMSAEAFF

clone_size: .
v_call: TRBV27
d_call: .
j_call: TRBJ2-1
cdr3_nt: TGTGCCGGCAGCTTTAGTAACCAAGAGACCCAGTTCTTC
cdr3_aa: CAGSFSNQETQFF

clone_size: .
v_call: TRBV29-1
d_call: .
j_call: TRBJ2-7
cdr3_nt: TGCAGCGTTGCGGTCGCCCTGTCCGAGCAGTACTTC
cdr3_aa: CSVAVALSEQYF

clone_size: .
v_call: TRBV7-2
d_call: .
j_call: TRBJ2-7
cdr3_nt: TGTGCCAGCAGCTTAGGGGCAGGGGAGGGCTACGAGCAGTACTTC
cdr3_aa: CASSLGAGEGYEQYF

clone_size: few
v_call: TRBV20-1
d_call: .
j_call: TRBJ2-7
cdr3_nt: TGCAGTGCGGCCAGGACCTACGAGCAGTACTTC
cdr3_aa: CSAARTYEQYF

clone_size: few
v_call: TRBV20-1
d_call: TRBD2
j_call: TRBJ2-1
cdr3_nt: TGCAGTGCTGCGGGGACAGCGGGAGGCTCCTACAATGAGCAGTTCTTC
cdr3_aa: CSAAGTAGGSYNEQFF

clone_size: .
v_call: TRBV4-2
d_call: .
j_call: TRBJ2-7
cdr3_nt: TGTGCCAGCAGCCAAGATCAAGGGATCGGGGGCGAGCAGTACTTC
cdr3_aa: CASSQDQGIGGEQYF

clone_size: few
v_call: TRBV29-1
d_call: TRBD2
j_call: TRBJ2-3
cdr3_nt: TGCAGCGTCCCGGGACTAGGGACAGATACGCAGTATTTT
cdr3_aa: CSVPGLGTDTQYF

clone_size: once
v_call: TRBV4-2
d_call: .
j_call: TRBJ2-3
cdr3_nt: TGTGCCAGCAGCATAGGGGGCCCGGGGGCAGATACGCAGTATTTT
cdr3_aa: CASSIGGPGADTQYF

clone_size: .
v_call: TRBV20-1
d_call: TRBD2
j_call: TRBJ2-7
cdr3_nt: TGCAGTGCTAGAGATCGCCTAGCGGGGCTCTCCTACGAGCAGTACTTC
cdr3_aa: CSARDRLAGLSYEQYF

clone_size: .
v_call: TRBV3-1
d_call: TRBD2
j_call: TRBJ2-3
cdr3_nt: TGTGCCAGCAGCCAGCCCCTAGCGGGGGGGAGGGTAGATACGCAGTATTTT
cdr3_aa: CASSQPLAGGRVDTQYF

clone_size: .
v_call: TRBV6-5
d_call: .
j_call: TRBJ1-5
cdr3_nt: TGTGCCAGCAGTTACGGCAGGGAAGGTAATCAGCCCCAGCATTTT
cdr3_aa: CASSYGREGNQPQHF

clone_size: .
v_call: TRBV7-9
d_call: TRBD1
j_call: TRBJ2-5
cdr3_nt: TGTGCCAGCAGCTTACCCACAGGGGGCACGGAGACCCAGTACTTC
cdr3_aa: CASSLPTGGTETQYF

clone_size: .
v_call: TRBV30
d_call: .
j_call: TRBJ1-2
cdr3_nt: TGTGCCGGAGGGGCAGGGGACCCGCCGGGCTATGGCTACACCTTC
cdr3_aa: CAGGAGDPPGYGYTF

clone_size: few
v_call: TRBV6-4
d_call: .
j_call: TRBJ2-3
cdr3_nt: TGTGCCAGCAGGAAGTTCGGGTATAGCACAGATACGCAGTATTTT
cdr3_aa: CASRKFGYSTDTQYF

clone_size: .
v_call: TRBV3-1
d_call: .
j_call: TRBJ2-5
cdr3_nt: TGTGCCAGCAGCCAATTACCGCGGTTCCCCCAAGAGACCCAGTACTTC
cdr3_aa: CASSQLPRFPQETQYF

clone_size: few
v_call: TRBV29-1
d_call: TRBD1
j_call: TRBJ1-2
cdr3_nt: TGCAGCGTTGAAGATCTCTTGGGACAGGCTAACTATGGCTACACCTTC
cdr3_aa: CSVEDLLGQANYGYTF

clone_size: few
v_call: TRBV6-5
d_call: .
j_call: TRBJ2-3
cdr3_nt: TGTGCCAGCGCCTCCGGGACAAACACAGATACGCAGTATTTT
cdr3_aa: CASASGTNTDTQYF

clone_size: few
v_call: TRBV5-1
d_call: .
j_call: TRBJ2-7
cdr3_nt: TGCGCCAGCAGCTTTGGTGGGATTGGCTACGAGCAGTACTTC
cdr3_aa: CASSFGGIGYEQYF

clone_size: once
v_call: TRBV12-3/TRBV12-4
d_call: .
j_call: TRBJ1-2
cdr3_nt: TGTGCCAGCAGTCTCCGGACCATCTATGGCTACACCTTC
cdr3_aa: CASSLRTIYGYTF

clone_size: .
v_call: TRBV9
d_call: .
j_call: TRBJ1-5
cdr3_nt: TGTGCCAGCAGCGTAGGGGGGGCAGACTATAGCAATCAGCCCCAGCATTTT
cdr3_aa: CASSVGGADYSNQPQHF

clone_size: few
v_call: TRBV27
d_call: TRBD2
j_call: TRBJ2-7
cdr3_nt: TGTGCCACCCAACCGACTAGCGGGATTTGGTACGAGCAGTACTTC
cdr3_aa: CATQPTSGIWYEQYF